These 26 T cell receptor beta chains originate from one sample sequenced in a study of T cell responses to AZD1222 COVID-19 vaccine (dated by TCRdb to the early 2020s). Preparation of the library involved the immunoSEQ multiplex PCR assay. Sourced from immuneACCESS, this table was stored by TCRdb with only in-frame sequences that have V and J called. A share of the clones is absent; for the studies checked, an unresolved V gene accounts for under half, and the remainder has no known explanation. The table for this sample lists about 150,000 clones; more than 70% of them were counted only once. Jointly, the top ten make up 3% to 3.5% of the sample. Reading the label with the study, this specimen's time point is: baseline before first vaccination. Explained via the paper, the treatment or condition label denotes: meningococcal conjugate vaccine given as trial control. Sequenced here: peripheral blood, sampled on day 0 of MenACWY control vaccination. These receptors were taken from an adult in good health.

The chain carries TRBV6-1 and TRBJ2-7; the D gene is possibly TRBD2 (5 bases). CDR3 length: 16 amino acids. The germline V gene encodes CDR1 MNHNS and CDR2 SASEGT. The germline V and J ends were trimmed by 4 bases and 6 bases, with 22 bases remaining between them. This chain's CDR3 is CASSVGRTLLPTEQYF. The CDR3 DNA sequence: TGTGCCAGCAGTGTGGGCCGGACTCTCCTCCCTACCGAGCAGTACTTC.

The V gene is TRBV6-1, the J gene TRBJ2-7; D may correspond to TRBD1 or TRBD2 (5 bases each). The CDR3 sequence is 14 residues long. V lost 5 bases to trimming and J lost 1 base, with 12 bases between them. Germline values: CDR1 MNHNS, CDR2 SASEGT. CDR3 nucleotide sequence: TGTGCCAGCAGTCCATCGGGACGGTCCTACGAGCAGTACTTC. Translation: CASSPSGRSYEQYF.

As DNA, the CDR3 is TGCAGCGTCTCTAGCACAGATACGCAGTATTTT. Its translation is CSVSSTDTQYF. The chain links TRBV29-1 to TRBJ2-3; D unclear. V was trimmed by 6 bases and J by 0 bases, leaving 4 bases between them. This CDR3 is built from 11 residues. CDR1 SQVTM and CDR2 ANQGSEA come from the germline V gene.

The chain recombines TRBV19 with TRBJ2-2, with 7 bases that match TRBD1. Germline CDR1 LNHDA, CDR2 SQIVND (reference sequence). V shed 7 bases and J 1 base; nucleotides not matched to a gene: 0. The CDR3 covers 13 residues. The DNA for the CDR3 is TGTGCCAGTAACAGGGGGAACACCGGGGAGCTGTTTTTT. Encoded protein: CASNRGNTGELFF.

The chain has TRBV6-2 or TRBV6-3 and TRBJ2-3, with 8 bases fitting TRBD2. CDR3 length: 19 amino acids. J was trimmed by 0 bases and V by 0 bases; bases with no gene match: 11. The germline V gene encodes CDR1 MNHEY and CDR2 SVGEGT. CDR3 amino acids: CASSYSIAPGLVSTDTQYF. The CDR3 DNA follows: TGTGCCAGCAGTTACTCGATAGCTCCGGGACTAGTAAGCACAGATACGCAGTATTTT.

The chain has TRBV9 and TRBJ2-2, with a possible D match to TRBD1 (6 bases). Germline V gene data show CDR1 as SGDLS and CDR2 as YYNGEE. Deletions cut 4 bases from V and 6 bases from J, with 13 bases between. This CDR3 has 14 residues. CDR3 loop: CASSIIQGPGELFF. The CDR3, as DNA: TGTGCCAGCAGCATTATACAGGGACCCGGGGAGCTGTTTTTT.

The rearrangement joins TRBV19 to TRBJ2-7, with 9 bases lining up with TRBD1. After removal of 5 bases from V and 0 bases from J, the junction contained 5 bases not matched to a gene. In germline, CDR1 is LNHDA, CDR2 SQIVND (reference sequence). The CDR3 has 15 residues. CDR3 coding DNA: TGTGCCAGTAGTTTAGGACAGGGGCGCTCCTACGAGCAGTACTTC. Translated, it gives CASSLGQGRSYEQYF.

This rearrangement joins TRBV6-1 to TRBJ1-2; weak D call: TRBD1 (6 bases). V shed 2 bases and J shed 4 bases, with 11 bases lying between them. This CDR3 is built from 14 residues. Germline V gene sequence: CDR1 MNHNS, CDR2 SASEGT. Written as DNA, the CDR3 is TGTGCCAGCAGTGAAAGGTGGGGGGCCTATGGCTACACCTTC. It specifies CASSERWGAYGYTF.

The CDR3 reads CASSSGPYEQYF. The DNA for the CDR3 is TGTGCCAGCAGCTCGGGTCCCTACGAGCAGTACTTC. This chain connects TRBV27 to TRBJ2-7; no reliable D call. The CDR3 is 12 residues long. Germline V lookup: CDR1 MNHEY, CDR2 SMNVEV (reference sequence). The germline V and J ends were trimmed by 6 bases and 2 bases, with 8 bases remaining between them.

In nucleotides, the CDR3 is TGTGCCAGCAGCTATGGGGGGTCTGGAAACACCATATATTTT. This encodes CASSYGGSGNTIYF. The chain uses TRBV7-8 and TRBJ1-3; D might be TRBD1 (5 bases). This CDR3 contains 14 residues. The V gene lost 4 bases and the J gene lost 1 base, with 8 bases spanning the gap. Germline V gene data show CDR1 as SGHVS and CDR2 as FQNEAQ.

J is TRBJ2-1 and V is TRBV14; D possibly corresponds to TRBD2 (5 bases). V lost 0 bases and J 2 bases, leaving 11 bases between the germline ends. Germline V gene lookup returns CDR1 SGHDN and CDR2 FVKESK. This CDR3 comprises 16 residues. CDR3 nucleotide sequence: TGTGCCAGCAGCCAAGACTGGGGAGTCGCCTACAATGAGCAGTTCTTC. It is translated as CASSQDWGVAYNEQFF. Looking up the rest from reference TRBV14 and TRBJ2-1 gives the full variable domain: EAGVTQFPSHSVIEKGQTVTLRCDPISGHDNLYWYRRVMGKEIKFLLHFVKESKQDESGMPNNRFLAERTGGTYSTLKVQPAELEDSGVYFCASSQDWGVAYNEQFFGPGTRLTVL.

In its sample, this clone was seen once. V and J are TRBV11-3 and TRBJ2-7, with 8 positions matching TRBD1. CDR1 is SGHNT, CDR2 YENEEA, per germline. The CDR3 is made up of 15 amino acids. After removal of 5 bases from V and 0 bases from J, the junction contained 6 bases not matched to a gene. The CDR3 loop is CASSERDRSSYEQYF. Written as DNA, the CDR3 is TGTGCCAGCAGCGAACGGGACAGGAGCTCCTACGAGCAGTACTTC.

The chain couples TRBV5-1 to TRBJ2-7, with D hard to call. The germline V gene encodes CDR1 SGHRS and CDR2 YFSETQ. This CDR3 is 15 amino acids long. The V and J ends lost 0 bases and 3 bases respectively, with 13 bases between them. CDR3 in DNA: TGCGCCAGCAGCTTGGGGACCTCAGTTGACTACGAGCAGTACTTC. Residues: CASSLGTSVDYEQYF.

The V gene is TRBV7-3, the J gene TRBJ2-5; D is ambiguous. Per germline, CDR1 SGHTA and CDR2 FQGTGA. The CDR3 has 14 amino acids. Trimming stripped 1 base from V and 5 bases from J, with 11 bases between. The CDR3 region has the DNA TGTGCCAGCAGCTTAAGAGCATCCTGGGAGACCCAGTACTTC. Translation gives CASSLRASWETQYF. Together with reference TRBV7-3 and TRBJ2-5, the CDR3 gives the full variable domain: GAGVSQTPSNKVTEKGKYVELRCDPISGHTALYWYRQSLGQGPEFLIYFQGTGAADDSGLPNDRFFAVRPEGSVSTLKIQRTERGDSAVYLCASSLRASWETQYFGPGTRLLVL.

This clone occurred a few times. V gene TRBV6-5 combines with J gene TRBJ1-2; D might be TRBD1 (6 bases). Germline V gives CDR1 MNHEY, CDR2 SVGAGI. The V end lost 2 bases, the J end lost 6 bases, and 16 bases lay between the germline ends. The CDR3 loop spans 15 amino acids. The CDR3 DNA reads as TGTGCCAGCAGTTACCAAGGGGGGGCTTCGGATGGCTACACCTTC. Translated: CASSYQGGASDGYTF.

The chain recombines TRBV7-9 with TRBJ1-6; 10 bases map to TRBD1. The CDR3 extends over 16 amino acids. Trimming took 6 bases from V and 5 from J; bases not matched to a gene: 7. Germline V gives CDR1 SEHNR, CDR2 FQNEAQ (reference sequence). The DNA for the CDR3 is TGTGCCAGCAGTTCGGACAGGGGGTATGATAATTCACCCCTCCACTTT. Translating it yields CASSSDRGYDNSPLHF.

The chain employs TRBV3-1 (or the pseudogene TRBV3-2) and TRBJ1-3; 7 nucleotides agree with TRBD1. The junction had 2 bases not matched to a gene; V was cut back by 5 bases and J by 1 base. The CDR3 has 14 amino acids. Looked up from germline, CDR1 is LGHDT and CDR2 is YNNKEL (reference sequence). The CDR3 region is CASSYRGSGNTIYF. The DNA for the CDR3 is TGTGCCAGCAGCTACAGGGGATCTGGAAACACCATATATTTT.

In its sample, this clone was seen once. This chain connects TRBV4-1 to TRBJ2-7; D unresolved. The CDR3 contains 13 residues. The V and J ends lost 2 bases and 7 bases respectively, with 12 bases between them. Germline CDR1 and CDR2: MGHRA and YSYEKL. CDR3 loop: CASSQLTLGEQYF. In nucleotides, the CDR3 is TGCGCCAGCAGCCAACTTACACTCGGGGAGCAGTACTTC.

This chain connects TRBV7-2 to TRBJ2-5; a possible D gene is TRBD1 (5 bases). The CDR3 spans 15 residues. Germline V gene sequence: CDR1 SGHTA, CDR2 FQGNSA. Trimming left V 5 bases short and J 0 bases short, with 13 bases between. The CDR3 DNA is TGTGCCAGCAGCCGTACACAGGCTTACCAAGAGACCCAGTACTTC. It yields the protein CASSRTQAYQETQYF.

J is TRBJ1-6 and V is TRBV4-2, with D possibly TRBD1 on 6 matching bases. The germline V gene has CDR1 LGHNA and CDR2 YNFKEQ. There are 16 residues in the CDR3. Deletions cut 4 bases from V and 7 bases from J, with 17 bases between. The CDR3 sequence is CASSPPGGRANSPLHF. CDR3 nucleotides: TGTGCCAGCAGCCCCCCTGGGGGCAGGGCGAATTCACCCCTCCACTTT.

V gene TRBV19 combines with J gene TRBJ2-1; the D is unclear. The germline V and J ends were trimmed by 5 bases and 4 bases, with 15 bases remaining between them. CDR1 is LNHDA and CDR2 is SQIVND in the germline V gene (reference sequence). The CDR3 is 15 residues long. In DNA, the CDR3 is TGTGCCAGTAGTTCTGGGGTCCAACTTTACAATGAGCAGTTCTTC. Protein product: CASSSGVQLYNEQFF.

The chain has TRBV3-1 (or the pseudogene TRBV3-2) and TRBJ1-2; no clear D. Trimming took 0 bases from V and 8 from J, leaving 7 bases between them. CDR3 length equals 12 residues. Germline loops: CDR1 LGHDT, CDR2 YNNKEL (reference sequence). CDR3 in DNA: TGTGCCAGCAGCCAAGATCTACTCGGCTACACCTTC. Translated, it gives CASSQDLLGYTF.

This clone was recorded a few times. V is TRBV24-1 and J is TRBJ2-1; TRBD2 matches at 14 bases. V was pared by 4 bases and J by 0 bases, with 10 bases of the junction left unmatched. In germline, CDR1 is KGHDR, CDR2 SFDVKD. This CDR3 comprises 20 residues. The CDR3 DNA sequence: TGTGCCACCAGTGACCCCGGGACTAGCGGGAGTCGTCGCTCCTACAATGAGCAGTTCTTC. It is translated as CATSDPGTSGSRRSYNEQFF.

The table lists this clone with a count of one. V gene TRBV13 combines with J gene TRBJ1-2; D gene ambiguous. Germline CDR1 and CDR2: PRHDT and FYEKMQ (reference sequence). Trimming left V 5 bases short and J 1 base short, with 17 bases between. The CDR3 consists of 16 residues. In DNA form, the CDR3 reads TGTGCCAGCAGCCCGGCCGGGATCGCACTTAACTATGGCTACACCTTC. This codes for CASSPAGIALNYGYTF.

This clone was picked up one time. The V call is TRBV6-2 or TRBV6-3, the J call TRBJ1-2; 10 bases are shared with TRBD1. This CDR3 contains 16 residues. Trimming cost V 5 bases and J 8 bases; bases outside gene matches: 14. Germline lookup yields CDR1 MNHEY and CDR2 SVGEGT. The CDR3 bases are TGTGCCAGCAGTCCCCCCGACAGGGGGCTAACGGAGGGCTACACCTTC. It specifies CASSPPDRGLTEGYTF.

This clone was detected once. In DNA form, the CDR3 reads TGCAGCGTTGAAGATAAGGACAGGGGGCAAACCGGGGAGCTGTTTTTT. Residues: CSVEDKDRGQTGELFF. The rearrangement joins TRBV29-1 to TRBJ2-2; TRBD1 matches 11 bases. V trimming: 0 bases; J trimming: 5 bases; junction bases outside the gene matches: 5. Germline V gene data show CDR1 as SQVTM and CDR2 as ANQGSEA. The CDR3 has 16 amino acids.